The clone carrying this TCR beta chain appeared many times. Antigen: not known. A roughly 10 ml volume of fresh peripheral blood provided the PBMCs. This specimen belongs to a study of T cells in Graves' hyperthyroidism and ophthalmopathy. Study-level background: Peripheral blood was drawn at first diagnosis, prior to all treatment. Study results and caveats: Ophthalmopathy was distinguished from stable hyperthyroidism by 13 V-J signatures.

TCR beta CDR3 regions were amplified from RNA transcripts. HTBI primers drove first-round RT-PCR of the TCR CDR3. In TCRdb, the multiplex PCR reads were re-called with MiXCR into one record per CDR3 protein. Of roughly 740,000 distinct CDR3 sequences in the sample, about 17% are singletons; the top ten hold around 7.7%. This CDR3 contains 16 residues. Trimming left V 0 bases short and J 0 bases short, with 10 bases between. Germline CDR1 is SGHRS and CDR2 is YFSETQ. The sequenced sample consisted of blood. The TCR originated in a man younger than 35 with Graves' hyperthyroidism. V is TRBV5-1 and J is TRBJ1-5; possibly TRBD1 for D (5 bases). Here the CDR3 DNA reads TGCGCCAGCAGCTTGGGCCCAGGGCATAGCAATCAGCCCCAGCATTTT. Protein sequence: CASSLGPGHSNQPQHF. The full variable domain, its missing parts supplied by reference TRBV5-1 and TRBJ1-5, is KAGVTQTPRYLIKTRGQQVTLSCSPISGHRSVSWYQQTPGQGLQFLFEYFSETQRNKGNFPGRFSGRQFSNSRSEMNVSTLELGDSALYLCASSLGPGHSNQPQHFGDGTRLSIL.